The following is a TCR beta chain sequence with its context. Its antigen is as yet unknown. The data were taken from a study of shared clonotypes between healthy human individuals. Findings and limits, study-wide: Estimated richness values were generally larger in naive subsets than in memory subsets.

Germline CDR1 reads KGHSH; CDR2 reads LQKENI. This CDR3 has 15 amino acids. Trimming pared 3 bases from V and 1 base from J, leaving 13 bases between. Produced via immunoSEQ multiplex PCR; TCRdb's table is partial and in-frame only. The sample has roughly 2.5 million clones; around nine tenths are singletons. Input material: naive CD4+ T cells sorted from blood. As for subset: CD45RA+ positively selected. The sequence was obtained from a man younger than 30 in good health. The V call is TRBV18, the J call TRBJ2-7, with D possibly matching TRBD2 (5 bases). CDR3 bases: TGTGCCAGCTCACCCCTAGAGGGCGGGTCCTACGAGCAGTACTTC. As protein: CASSPLEGGSYEQYF.